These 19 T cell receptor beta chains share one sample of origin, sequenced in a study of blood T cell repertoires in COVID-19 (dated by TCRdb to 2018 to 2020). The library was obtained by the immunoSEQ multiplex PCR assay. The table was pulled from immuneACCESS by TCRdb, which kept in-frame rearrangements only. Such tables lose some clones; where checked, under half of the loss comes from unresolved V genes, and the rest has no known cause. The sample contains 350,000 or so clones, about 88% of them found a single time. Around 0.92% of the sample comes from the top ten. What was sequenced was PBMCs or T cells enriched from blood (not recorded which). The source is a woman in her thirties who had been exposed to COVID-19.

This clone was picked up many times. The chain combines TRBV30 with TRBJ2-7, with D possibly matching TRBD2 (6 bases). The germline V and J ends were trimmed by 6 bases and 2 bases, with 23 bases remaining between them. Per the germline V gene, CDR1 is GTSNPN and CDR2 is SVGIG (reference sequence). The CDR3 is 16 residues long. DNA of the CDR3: TGTGCCTGTGTCCTCTCTGCCGGGACTCTGACCTACGAGCAGTACTTC. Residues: CACVLSAGTLTYEQYF.

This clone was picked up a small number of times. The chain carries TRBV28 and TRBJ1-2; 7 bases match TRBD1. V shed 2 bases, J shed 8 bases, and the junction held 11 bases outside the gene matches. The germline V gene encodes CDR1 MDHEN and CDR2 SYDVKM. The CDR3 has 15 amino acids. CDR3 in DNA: TGTGCCAGCAGTTTAGAGGGGGCTCCCCTAAGGGGCTACACCTTC. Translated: CASSLEGAPLRGYTF.

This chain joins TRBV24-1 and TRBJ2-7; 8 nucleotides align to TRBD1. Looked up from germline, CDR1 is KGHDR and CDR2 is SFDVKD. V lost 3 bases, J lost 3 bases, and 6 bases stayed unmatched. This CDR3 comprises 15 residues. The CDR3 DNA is TGTGCCACCAGTGATGCGGGACAGGCTCACTACGAGCAGTACTTC. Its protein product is CATSDAGQAHYEQYF.

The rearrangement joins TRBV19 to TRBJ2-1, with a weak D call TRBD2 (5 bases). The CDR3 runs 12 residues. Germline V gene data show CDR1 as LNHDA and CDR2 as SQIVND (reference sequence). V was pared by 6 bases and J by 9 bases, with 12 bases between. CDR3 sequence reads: CASSTTIFEQFF. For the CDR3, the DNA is TGTGCCAGTAGCACGACTATATTTGAGCAGTTCTTC.

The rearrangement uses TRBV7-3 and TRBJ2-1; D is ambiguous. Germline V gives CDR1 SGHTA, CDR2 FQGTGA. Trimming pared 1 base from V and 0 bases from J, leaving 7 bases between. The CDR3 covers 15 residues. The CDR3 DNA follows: TGTGCCAGCAGCTTAATGGTTAGCTCCTACAATGAGCAGTTCTTC. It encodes CASSLMVSSYNEQFF. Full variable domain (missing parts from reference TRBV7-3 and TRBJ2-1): GAGVSQTPSNKVTEKGKYVELRCDPISGHTALYWYRQSLGQGPEFLIYFQGTGAADDSGLPNDRFFAVRPEGSVSTLKIQRTERGDSAVYLCASSLMVSSYNEQFFGPGTRLTVL.

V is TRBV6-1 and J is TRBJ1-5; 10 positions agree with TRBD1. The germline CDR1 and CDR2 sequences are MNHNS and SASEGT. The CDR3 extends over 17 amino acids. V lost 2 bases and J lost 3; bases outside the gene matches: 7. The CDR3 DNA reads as TGTGCCAGCAGTGAAAAATTGGGACAGGGGAACAATCAGCCCCAGCATTTT. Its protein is CASSEKLGQGNNQPQHF.

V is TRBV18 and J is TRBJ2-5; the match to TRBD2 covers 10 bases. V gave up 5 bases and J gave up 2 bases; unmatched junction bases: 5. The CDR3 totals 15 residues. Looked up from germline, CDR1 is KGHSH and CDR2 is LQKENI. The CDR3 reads CASSSSGRGQETQYF. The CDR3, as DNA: TGTGCCAGCTCATCTAGCGGGAGAGGGCAAGAGACCCAGTACTTC.

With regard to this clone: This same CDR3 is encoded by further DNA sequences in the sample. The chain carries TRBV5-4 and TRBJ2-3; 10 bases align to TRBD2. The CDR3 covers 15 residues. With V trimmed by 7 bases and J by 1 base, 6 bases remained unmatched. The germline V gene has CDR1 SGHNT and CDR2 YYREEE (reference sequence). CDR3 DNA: TGTGCCAGCTCTCCCGGGACTAGCGGCACAGATACGCAGTATTTT. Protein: CASSPGTSGTDTQYF.

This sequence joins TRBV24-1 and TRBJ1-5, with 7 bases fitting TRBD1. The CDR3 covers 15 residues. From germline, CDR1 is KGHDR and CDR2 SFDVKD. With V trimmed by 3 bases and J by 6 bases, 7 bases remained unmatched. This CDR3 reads CATSDTTGSGQPQHF. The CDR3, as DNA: TGTGCCACCAGTGATACGACAGGGAGCGGTCAGCCCCAGCATTTT.

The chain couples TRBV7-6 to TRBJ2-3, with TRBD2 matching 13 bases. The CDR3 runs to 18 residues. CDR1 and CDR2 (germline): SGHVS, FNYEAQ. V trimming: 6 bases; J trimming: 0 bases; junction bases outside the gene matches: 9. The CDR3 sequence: CASSPTSGRAESTDTQYF. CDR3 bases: TGTGCCAGCAGTCCCACTAGCGGGAGGGCCGAGAGCACAGATACGCAGTATTTT.

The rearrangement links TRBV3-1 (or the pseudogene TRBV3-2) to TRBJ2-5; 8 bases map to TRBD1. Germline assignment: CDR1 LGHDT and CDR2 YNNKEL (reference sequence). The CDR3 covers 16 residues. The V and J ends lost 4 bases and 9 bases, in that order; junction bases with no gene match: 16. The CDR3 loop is CASSRLDRGPGQAQYF. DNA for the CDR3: TGTGCCAGCAGCCGCCTTGACAGGGGCCCGGGTCAGGCCCAGTACTTC.

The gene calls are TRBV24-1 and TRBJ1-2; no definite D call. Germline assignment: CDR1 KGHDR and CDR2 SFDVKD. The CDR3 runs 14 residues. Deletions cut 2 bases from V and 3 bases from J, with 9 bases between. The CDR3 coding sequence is TGTGCCACCAGTGATTACGGGGTCGACTATGGCTACACCTTC. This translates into CATSDYGVDYGYTF.

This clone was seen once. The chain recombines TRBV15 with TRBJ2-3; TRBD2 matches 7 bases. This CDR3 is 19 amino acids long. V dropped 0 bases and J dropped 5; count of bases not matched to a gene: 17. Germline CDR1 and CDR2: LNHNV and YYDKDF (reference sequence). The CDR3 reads CATSRDLIGRGRAVDTQYF. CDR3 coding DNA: TGTGCCACCAGCAGAGATCTAATTGGTCGGGGGAGGGCCGTAGATACGCAGTATTTT.

The CDR3 loop reads CASSRDRLTYGYTF. The CDR3 nucleotides read TGTGCCAGCAGCCGAGACAGGCTGACCTATGGCTACACCTTC. V gene TRBV11-1 combines with J gene TRBJ1-2, with D possibly TRBD1 on 6 matching bases. The length of the CDR3 is 14 residues. Trimming shortened V by 5 bases and J by 4 bases, and 14 bases separated the two germline ends. Germline V lookup: CDR1 SGHAT, CDR2 FQDESV (reference sequence).

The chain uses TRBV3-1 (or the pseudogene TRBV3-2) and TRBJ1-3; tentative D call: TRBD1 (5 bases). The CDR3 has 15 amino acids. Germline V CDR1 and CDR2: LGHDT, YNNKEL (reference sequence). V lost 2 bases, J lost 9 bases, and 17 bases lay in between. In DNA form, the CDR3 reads TGTGCCAGCAGCCAAAGGGACCCTGGGAGGGCCACCATATATTTT. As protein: CASSQRDPGRATIYF.

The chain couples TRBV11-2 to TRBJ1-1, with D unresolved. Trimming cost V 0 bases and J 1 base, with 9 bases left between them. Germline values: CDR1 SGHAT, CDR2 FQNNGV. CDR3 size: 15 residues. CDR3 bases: TGTGCCAGCAGCTTAGAGCCGGGATCGAACACTGAAGCTTTCTTT. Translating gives CASSLEPGSNTEAFF.

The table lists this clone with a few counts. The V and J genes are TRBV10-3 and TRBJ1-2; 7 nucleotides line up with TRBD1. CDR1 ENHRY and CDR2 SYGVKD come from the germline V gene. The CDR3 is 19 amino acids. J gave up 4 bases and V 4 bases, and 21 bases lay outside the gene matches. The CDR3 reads CAISAPLGGRRGVPYGYTF. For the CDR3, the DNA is TGTGCCATCAGTGCCCCGTTAGGGGGCCGCCGCGGGGTCCCCTATGGCTACACCTTC.

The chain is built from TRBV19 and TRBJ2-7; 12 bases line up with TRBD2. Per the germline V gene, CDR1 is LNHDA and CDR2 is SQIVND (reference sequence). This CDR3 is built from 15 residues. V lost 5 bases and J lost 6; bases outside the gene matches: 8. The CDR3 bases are TGTGCCAGTAGTGACCTGACTAGCGGGAGTCCCGAGCAGTACTTC. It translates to CASSDLTSGSPEQYF.

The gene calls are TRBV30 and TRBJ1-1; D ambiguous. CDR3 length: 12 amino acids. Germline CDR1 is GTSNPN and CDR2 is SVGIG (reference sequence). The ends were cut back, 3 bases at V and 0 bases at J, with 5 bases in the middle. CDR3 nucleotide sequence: TGTGCCTGGAGCGGGGTGAACACTGAAGCTTTCTTT. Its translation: CAWSGVNTEAFF.